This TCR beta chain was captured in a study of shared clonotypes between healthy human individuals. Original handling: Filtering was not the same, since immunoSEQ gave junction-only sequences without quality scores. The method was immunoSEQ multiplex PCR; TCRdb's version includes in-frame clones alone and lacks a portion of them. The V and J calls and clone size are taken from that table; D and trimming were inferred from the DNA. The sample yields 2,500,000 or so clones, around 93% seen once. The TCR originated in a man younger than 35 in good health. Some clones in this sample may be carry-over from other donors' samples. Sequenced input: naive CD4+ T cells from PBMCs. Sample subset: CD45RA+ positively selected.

Here the CDR3 reads CAISDPLAERSNNEQFF. CDR3 DNA: TGTGCCATCAGTGACCCCCTAGCGGAAAGATCTAACAATGAGCAGTTCTTC. The chain uses TRBV10-3 and TRBJ2-1; 7 bases line up with TRBD2. Germline CDR1 reads ENHRY; CDR2 reads SYGVKD. The CDR3 covers 17 residues. The V and J ends lost 3 bases and 5 bases, in that order; junction bases with no gene match: 13.